This record covers a single T cell receptor (beta chain). Its antigen is unknown. Each cell subset's genomic DNA was divided evenly among several immunoSEQ plates. Only in-frame clones appear in the TCRdb table, and some are missing; sequencing was by immunoSEQ multiplex PCR. There are 2 million to 2.5 million clones in the sample; approximately 96% occur only once, and roughly 0.13% lies in the top ten. This sample was taken from a study of shared clonotypes between healthy human individuals. Study-wide results and limits: Rarefaction revealed incomplete sorted-subset sequencing despite large depth.

The V gene's germline CDR1 is SEHNR and CDR2 FQNEAQ (reference sequence). The CDR3 has 13 residues. The V and J ends lost 7 bases and 7 bases respectively, with 13 bases between them. Sequencing was done on a sample of naive CD4+ T cells sorted from blood. Subset given: CD45RA+ positively selected. The source of this sequence is a man aged 18 to 30 in good health. The gene calls are TRBV7-9 and TRBJ1-4; D not certain. The CDR3 protein is CASTPPSVEKLFF. The CDR3 DNA is TGTGCCAGCACCCCCCCCAGCGTTGAAAAACTGTTTTTT.